Shown below are 30 T cell receptor beta chains from a single sample sequenced in a study of Graves' ophthalmopathy and Graves' hyperthyroidism. Investigators amplified TCR beta CDR3 regions from RNA transcripts. HTBI primers were used in a first-round RT-PCR, which preceded a second-round multiplex PCR. TCRdb redid the calling of the multiplex PCR reads with MiXCR, one entry per CDR3 protein. The repertoire holds 300,000 to 350,000 distinct CDR3 sequences, 15% to 20% seen once, with around an eighth in the top ten. Sequencing was performed on peripheral blood. All receptors derive from an adult man with Graves' ophthalmopathy.

The chain joins TRBV28 to TRBJ1-1; D is perhaps TRBD1 (6 bases). Trimming took 7 bases from V and 0 from J, leaving 15 bases between them. CDR3 length: 15 residues. The germline CDR1 and CDR2 sequences are MDHEN and SYDVKM. The CDR3 loop is CASTYPQGMNTEAFF. The CDR3 nucleotides are TGTGCCAGCACCTACCCCCAGGGGATGAACACTGAAGCTTTCTTT.

This clonotype appeared many times. The rearrangement joins TRBV7-2 to TRBJ2-7; no firm D call. The CDR3 is 12 amino acids. Germline V gene lookup returns CDR1 SGHTA and CDR2 FQGNSA. Trimming cost V 4 bases and J 4 bases, with 8 bases left between them. CDR3 DNA sequence: TGTGCCAGCAGCTATTCCAGTTACGAGCAGTACTTC. It encodes CASSYSSYEQYF. Filled out from reference TRBV7-2 and TRBJ2-7, the complete variable domain reads GAGVSQSPSNKVTEKGKDVELRCDPISGHTALYWYRQSLGQGLEFLIYFQGNSAPDKSGLPSDRFSAERTGGSVSTLTIQRTQQEDSAVYLCASSYSSYEQYFGPGTRLTVT.

A few counts support this clonotype. One junction end disagrees with the germline gene, perhaps due to a read error. For the CDR3, the DNA is TGTGCCAGCAGTGAGACCAAAGGGCAAGGCTATGGCTACAACTTC. Residues: CASSETKGQGYGYNF. This chain joins TRBV6-1 and TRBJ1-2; no clear D gene. CDR1 is MNHNS and CDR2 is SASEGT in the germline V gene. The CDR3 has 15 residues.

This clonotype was counted many times. The chain uses TRBV12-3 or TRBV12-4 and TRBJ1-2; D is unclear. The CDR3 loop spans 14 amino acids. V was pared by 2 bases and J by 1 base, with 8 bases between. CDR3 nucleotide sequence: TGTGCCAGCAGTTTACGGGGTTTTAACTATGGCTACACCTTC. It yields the protein CASSLRGFNYGYTF.

At least ten counts were recorded for this clonotype. This rearrangement joins TRBV3-1 to TRBJ1-5, with 8 positions matching TRBD1. Per the germline V gene, CDR1 is LGHDT and CDR2 is YNNKEL (reference sequence). V shed 4 bases and J 7 bases; nucleotides not matched to a gene: 9. The CDR3 consists of 15 residues. DNA of the CDR3: TGTGCCAGCAGCCTAGGTCAGGGGGCCGGCCAGCCCCAGCATTTT. It yields the protein CASSLGQGAGQPQHF. Drawing the rest from reference TRBV3-1 and TRBJ1-5, the complete variable domain is DTAVSQTPKYLVTQMGNDKSIKCEQNLGHDTMYWYKQDSKKFLKIMFSYNNKELIINETVPNRFSPKSPDKAHLNLHINSLELGDSAVYFCASSLGQGAGQPQHFGDGTRLSIL.

This clonotype has a count of ten or more. CDR3 in DNA: TGTGCCAGCAGTTCTAGACTCCTGGGGAAGACCCAGTACTTC. Protein: CASSSRLLGKTQYF. The chain joins TRBV12-3 or TRBV12-4 to TRBJ2-5; D not certain. The ends were cut back, 4 bases at V and 6 bases at J, with 15 bases in the middle. The CDR3 has 14 amino acids.

The rearrangement uses TRBV4-1 and TRBJ2-2, with 9 bases fitting TRBD2. V trimming: 3 bases; J trimming: 1 base; junction bases outside the gene matches: 3. Germline-derived CDR1 and CDR2 are MGHRA and YSYEKL. The CDR3 is made up of 16 amino acids. CDR3 nucleotides: TGCGCCAGCAGCCAGGCTAGCGGGAAGAACACCGGGGAGCTGTTTTTT. Its translation is CASSQASGKNTGELFF.

This clonotype was found many times. The chain links TRBV6-2 or TRBV6-3 to TRBJ2-7; D might be TRBD2 (5 bases). The CDR3 consists of 14 residues. In germline, CDR1 is MNHEY, CDR2 SVGEGT. The ends were cut back, 0 bases at V and 2 bases at J, with 8 bases in the middle. This CDR3 reads CASSYSDGAYEQYF. For the CDR3, the DNA is TGTGCCAGCAGTTACTCGGACGGGGCCTACGAGCAGTACTTC.

This rearrangement joins TRBV12-3 or TRBV12-4 to TRBJ1-1, with D hard to call. CDR3 length equals 14 residues. Trimming shortened V by 5 bases and J by 1 base, and 11 bases separated the two germline ends. CDR3 coding DNA: TGTGCCAGCAGTCGCGGCCATACGAACACTGAAGCTTTCTTT. As protein: CASSRGHTNTEAFF.

This clonotype was seen more than once but under ten times. The genes are TRBV5-4 and TRBJ2-2, with TRBD2 matching 7 bases. This CDR3 has 16 residues. CDR1 and CDR2 from the germline V gene are SGHNT and YYREEE (reference sequence). Trimming at V came to 4 bases and at J to 0 bases, leaving 6 bases not matched to a gene. The CDR3 reads CASSEQSGANTGELFF. The CDR3, as DNA: TGTGCCAGCAGCGAGCAAAGCGGGGCGAACACCGGGGAGCTGTTTTTT.

Here the CDR3 reads CASSFSVPLGTTYEQYF. CDR3 DNA sequence: TGTGCCAGCAGCTTTTCGGTTCCCCTTGGGACAACCTACGAGCAGTACTTC. The J gene is TRBJ2-7, the V gene TRBV11-2; the D gene is possibly TRBD1 (6 bases). Deletions cut 3 bases from V and 2 bases from J, with 20 bases between. Germline loops: CDR1 SGHAT, CDR2 FQNNGV. The CDR3 runs 17 residues.

V usage is TRBV9 and J usage is TRBJ2-5; TRBD2 aligns across 10 bases. V lost 5 bases and J lost 4; bases outside the gene matches: 2. This CDR3 is built from 13 residues. Germline lookup yields CDR1 SGDLS and CDR2 YYNGEE. The CDR3 reads CASSIAGGETQYF. As DNA, the CDR3 is TGTGCCAGCAGTATAGCGGGGGGAGAGACCCAGTACTTC.

Ten or more counts support this clonotype. The V call is TRBV10-3, the J call TRBJ1-3, with D unclear. V was clipped by 4 bases and J by 0 bases, with 10 bases between them. Germline V lookup: CDR1 ENHRY, CDR2 SYGVKD. The CDR3 has 15 amino acids. The CDR3 DNA is TGTGCCATCAGTGGTTCGGGTCACTCTGGAAACACCATATATTTT. The encoded protein is CAISGSGHSGNTIYF.

This clonotype was counted many times. The chain recombines TRBV7-9 with TRBJ1-5; D call uncertain. The germline V gene encodes CDR1 SEHNR and CDR2 FQNEAQ (reference sequence). This CDR3 has 13 residues. Trimming took off 1 base at V and 9 bases at J, with 10 bases between the two ends. The CDR3 nucleotides read TGTGCCAGCAGCTTAGAAGGGCAAGGGCCCCAGCATTTT. Translated: CASSLEGQGPQHF.

This clonotype was counted at least ten times. The chain is built from TRBV6-1 and TRBJ2-7; TRBD2 is a possible D gene (5 bases). Trimming left V 2 bases short and J 2 bases short, with 16 bases between. The germline V gene has CDR1 MNHNS and CDR2 SASEGT. The length of the CDR3 is 16 residues. CDR3 amino acids: CASSESGGSGAYEQYF. In nucleotides, the CDR3 is TGTGCCAGCAGTGAATCAGGAGGAAGTGGCGCCTACGAGCAGTACTTC.

This clonotype was found many times. The rearrangement links TRBV20-1 to TRBJ1-1; maybe TRBD1 (5 bases). V shed 6 bases and J shed 4 bases, with 12 bases lying between them. The CDR3 contains 12 residues. The germline CDR1 and CDR2 sequences are DFQATT and SNEGSKA (reference sequence). In DNA, the CDR3 is TGCAGTGCAGGTCAGGGATCCACTGAAGCTTTCTTT. Translating it yields CSAGQGSTEAFF.

This clonotype was detected many times. The chain links TRBV24-1 to TRBJ2-5, with 10 bases fitting TRBD2. The length of the CDR3 is 17 residues. Germline CDR1 is KGHDR and CDR2 is SFDVKD. Trimming cost V 3 bases and J 1 base; bases outside gene matches: 7. CDR3 region: CATSDPLAGEIQETQYF. DNA of the CDR3: TGTGCCACCAGTGATCCCCTAGCGGGAGAAATCCAAGAGACCCAGTACTTC.

This clonotype was recorded many times. The CDR3 region is CASSRQLYGYTF. The CDR3 DNA reads as TGTGCCAGCAGTAGGCAGCTCTATGGCTACACCTTC. The J gene is TRBJ1-2, the V gene TRBV6-2 or TRBV6-3; D gene ambiguous. Trimming removed 5 bases at V and 4 bases at J, with 8 bases between. Per the germline V gene, CDR1 is MNHEY and CDR2 is SVGEGT. The CDR3 loop spans 12 amino acids.

This chain uses TRBV6-2 or TRBV6-3 with TRBJ2-5; 8 bases align to TRBD1. Germline V CDR1 and CDR2: MNHEY, SVGEGT. V trimming: 6 bases; J trimming: 5 bases; junction bases outside the gene matches: 8. This CDR3 has 14 residues. In DNA form, the CDR3 reads TGTGCCAGCAGACTAACAGGGGGTCGGGAGACCCAGTACTTC. This encodes CASRLTGGRETQYF.

The chain uses TRBV10-3 and TRBJ2-7; D might be TRBD1 (5 bases). Trimming took 2 bases from V and 2 from J, leaving 13 bases between them. The CDR3 length is 15 residues. The V gene's germline CDR1 is ENHRY and CDR2 SYGVKD. The CDR3 here is CAISELQELPYEQYF. As DNA, the CDR3 is TGTGCCATCAGTGAGCTACAGGAGTTACCCTACGAGCAGTACTTC.

Many counts were recorded for this clonotype. The V and J genes are TRBV6-5 and TRBJ1-1, with unresolved D. Germline CDR1 MNHEY, CDR2 SVGAGI. Trimming shortened V by 10 bases and J by 5 bases, and 14 bases separated the two germline ends. CDR3 size: 12 residues. CDR3 residues: CATRYGLTEAFF. In nucleotides, the CDR3 is TGTGCCACCAGATACGGACTGACTGAAGCTTTCTTT.

At least ten counts were recorded for this clonotype. V gene TRBV20-1 combines with J gene TRBJ1-3; D is unclear. CDR1 and CDR2 from the germline V gene are DFQATT and SNEGSKA (reference sequence). The CDR3 totals 16 residues. Between the trimmed V and J ends, which lost 2 bases and 3 bases, there was a span of 17 bases. The CDR3 DNA reads as TGCAGTGCTAGAACAGAGGTGGCACGGGGTGGAAACACCATATATTTT. Protein product: CSARTEVARGGNTIYF.

This chain connects TRBV5-1 to TRBJ1-1; D not resolved. The CDR3 is made up of 15 amino acids. V dropped 8 bases and J dropped 5 bases, with 22 bases sitting between them. The germline V gene encodes CDR1 SGHRS and CDR2 YFSETQ. The CDR3 here is CASNPTGPRGTEAFF. Here the CDR3 DNA reads TGCGCCAGTAACCCCACCGGACCCCGAGGGACTGAAGCTTTCTTT.

Concerning this clonotype: A read error may be the cause here, since a much bigger clone is one base away. J is TRBJ2-5 and V is TRBV29-1, with 11 positions matching TRBD2. Germline V gives CDR1 SQVTM, CDR2 ANQGSEA. The CDR3 has 16 amino acids. The CDR3 reads CTAEKEGLAVQETQYF. The CDR3 DNA sequence: TGCACAGCCGAAAAAGAGGGACTAGCGGTCCAAGAGACCCAGTACTTC.

The table lists this clonotype with many counts. V usage is TRBV20-1 and J usage is TRBJ2-7, with D perhaps matching TRBD2 (6 bases). Between the trimmed V and J ends, which lost 6 bases and 0 bases, there was a span of 15 bases. From germline, CDR1 is DFQATT and CDR2 SNEGSKA (reference sequence). The length of the CDR3 is 14 residues. The chain's CDR3 is CSAQISGLSYEQYF. In DNA form, the CDR3 reads TGCAGTGCCCAAATTAGCGGACTCTCCTACGAGCAGTACTTC.

This clonotype was seen ten or more times. The chain employs TRBV7-8 and TRBJ2-5; no firm D call. This CDR3 has 13 amino acids. The germline V and J ends were trimmed by 1 base and 5 bases, with 8 bases remaining between them. Germline-derived CDR1 and CDR2 are SGHVS and FQNEAQ. CDR3 nucleotides: TGTGCCAGCAGCTTAGTGGGATTTGAGACCCAGTACTTC. The encoded protein is CASSLVGFETQYF.

This clonotype appeared many times. DNA for the CDR3: TGTGCCAGCAGTGACAGGGCGATTTGGTATGGCTACACCTTC. Amino acid sequence: CASSDRAIWYGYTF. The rearrangement uses TRBV2 and TRBJ1-2; possible D gene TRBD1, 5 bases. Between the trimmed V and J ends, which lost 3 bases and 5 bases, there was a span of 13 bases. CDR1 and CDR2 (germline): SNHLY, FYNNEI. CDR3 size: 14 residues.

The chain has TRBV6-1 and TRBJ1-2, with 7 positions matching TRBD1. Germline lookup yields CDR1 MNHNS and CDR2 SASEGT. This CDR3 region has 13 residues. V shed 5 bases and J 8 bases; nucleotides not matched to a gene: 8. The CDR3 sequence is CASSPTGPQGYTF. The CDR3 DNA sequence: TGTGCCAGCAGTCCGACAGGGCCCCAGGGCTACACCTTC.

This clonotype was counted ten times or more. The chain uses TRBV19 and TRBJ1-3, with D possibly being TRBD1 (5 bases). This CDR3 is built from 17 residues. Germline CDR1 is LNHDA and CDR2 is SQIVND (reference sequence). V was clipped by 6 bases and J by 0 bases, with 18 bases between them. The CDR3 protein is CASSQPGTAISGNTIYF. Written as DNA, the CDR3 is TGTGCCAGTAGCCAGCCCGGGACGGCAATCTCTGGAAACACCATATATTTT.

The chain links TRBV7-8 to TRBJ2-7; D remains ambiguous. Per the germline V gene, CDR1 is SGHVS and CDR2 is FQNEAQ. This CDR3 spans 15 amino acids. V lost 5 bases to trimming and J lost 7 bases, with 21 bases between them. CDR3 nucleotide sequence: TGTGCCAGCAGCCCAGACGACACCTCATTGCGGGAGCAGTACTTC. Its protein product is CASSPDDTSLREQYF.